Shown below are 14 T cell receptor beta chains from a single sample sequenced in a study of radiation and T cells in renal cell carcinoma. Time point denoted: blood 4 weeks post-SBRT, at nephrectomy. Treatment denoted: 15 Gy SBRT to primary tumor, nephrectomy 4 weeks later. The protocol was immunoSEQ multiplex PCR, while the TCRdb copy is restricted to in-frame clones and leaves out a portion. The sample holds around 95,000 clones; approximately 80% are singletons and the top ten take under 8.5%. The sample was blood, taken from a patient whose treatment included radiotherapy and nephrectomy. Receptors originate from a man in his sixties with renal cell carcinoma.

The genes are TRBV6-6 and TRBJ2-1; D is possibly TRBD1 or TRBD2 (5 bases each). There are 12 residues in the CDR3. Germline V CDR1 and CDR2: MNHNY, SVGAGI (reference sequence). V was trimmed by 5 bases and J by 9 bases, leaving 11 bases between them. CDR3 coding DNA: TGTGCCAGCAGTCTACTGAGGGGTGAGCAGTTCTTC. Encoded protein: CASSLLRGEQFF.

This sequence joins TRBV18 and TRBJ2-7; 9 nucleotides align to TRBD2. J gave up 0 bases and V 3 bases, and 6 bases lay outside the gene matches. The CDR3 has 16 residues. Germline V gene sequence: CDR1 KGHSH, CDR2 LQKENI. This CDR3 reads CASSPLLAGVSYEQYF. In nucleotides, the CDR3 is TGTGCCAGCTCACCCCTACTAGCGGGTGTCTCCTACGAGCAGTACTTC. The variable domain in full, with the rest retrieved from reference TRBV18 and TRBJ2-7, is NAGVMQNPRHLVRRRGQEARLRCSPMKGHSHVYWYRQLPEEGLKFMVYLQKENIIDESGMPKERFSAEFPKEGPSILRIQQVVRGDSAAYFCASSPLLAGVSYEQYFGPGTRLTVT.

The J gene is TRBJ2-1, the V gene TRBV27; D ambiguous. CDR3 size: 12 residues. The V end lost 3 bases, the J end lost 5 bases, and 5 bases lay between the germline ends. The germline CDR1 and CDR2 sequences are MNHEY and SMNVEV (reference sequence). The CDR3 reads CASSFGDNEQFF. The CDR3, as DNA: TGTGCCAGCAGTTTTGGGGACAATGAGCAGTTCTTC.

V gene TRBV6-6 combines with J gene TRBJ1-1; TRBD1 matches at 7 bases. This CDR3 is built from 16 residues. CDR1 MNHNY and CDR2 SVGAGI come from the germline V gene (reference sequence). V trimming: 3 bases; J trimming: 5 bases; junction bases outside the gene matches: 12. CDR3 DNA: TGTGCCAGCAGTTATGCAGGTGACAGGGTGAGTACTGAAGCTTTCTTT. Protein product: CASSYAGDRVSTEAFF.

The chain links TRBV12-5 to TRBJ2-7; D is uncertain. The CDR3 covers 15 residues. Germline CDR1 LGHNT, CDR2 FRNRAP. The ends were cut back, 10 bases at V and 4 bases at J, with 23 bases in the middle. CDR3 residues: CATTHPRPTVYEQYF. The CDR3 DNA follows: TGTGCTACCACCCACCCCCGGCCAACGGTGTACGAGCAGTACTTC.

This chain links TRBV4-2 with TRBJ2-1; 11 nucleotides match TRBD2. CDR3 length equals 18 residues. Germline V gene sequence: CDR1 LGHNA, CDR2 YNFKEQ. Trimming at V came to 8 bases and at J to 6 bases, leaving 18 bases not matched to a gene. The CDR3 DNA sequence: TGTGCCAGCCAGGGACTCCTTTCCGGGACTAGCGGACCCAATGAGCAGTTCTTC. This sequence encodes CASQGLLSGTSGPNEQFF.

Of note for this clone: The sample has other DNA sequences that encode this CDR3 too. The chain links TRBV5-4 to TRBJ2-5; 12 bases agree with TRBD2. This CDR3 region has 15 residues. The V gene's germline CDR1 is SGHNT and CDR2 YYREEE (reference sequence). V dropped 4 bases and J dropped 1; count of bases not matched to a gene: 2. This chain's CDR3 is CASSRTSGIQETQYF. DNA for the CDR3: TGTGCCAGCAGCCGGACTAGCGGGATCCAAGAGACCCAGTACTTC.

The chain links TRBV6-6 to TRBJ2-7; tentatively, D is TRBD1 (6 bases). Germline CDR1 is MNHNY and CDR2 is SVGAGI (reference sequence). Trimming took 5 bases from V and 2 from J, leaving 13 bases between them. The CDR3 has 14 amino acids. CDR3 nucleotides: TGTGCCAGCAGTCCCCAAGACAGGACCTACGAGCAGTACTTC. Translating gives CASSPQDRTYEQYF.

This chain connects TRBV18 to TRBJ2-5; D possibly corresponds to TRBD2 (5 bases). Trimming removed 4 bases from V and 0 bases from J, with 6 bases in between. CDR1 and CDR2 (germline): KGHSH, LQKENI. CDR3 length: 13 residues. CDR3: CASSLGNQETQYF. The CDR3 nucleotides are TGTGCCAGCTCACTCGGGAACCAAGAGACCCAGTACTTC.

V and J are TRBV6-1 and TRBJ1-2; 7 nucleotides match TRBD1. The CDR3 is 13 amino acids. V trimming: 10 bases; J trimming: 6 bases; junction bases outside the gene matches: 11. Germline CDR1 is MNHNS and CDR2 is SASEGT. Here the CDR3 reads CATTQTGTDGYTF. The CDR3 DNA sequence: TGTGCCACCACCCAGACAGGGACGGATGGCTACACCTTC.

The chain is built from TRBV6-5 and TRBJ2-7; 7 bases line up with TRBD1. The V segment lost 5 bases and the J segment 2 bases; nucleotides outside the gene matches: 6. Per the germline V gene, CDR1 is MNHEY and CDR2 is SVGAGI. This CDR3 is 14 amino acids long. CDR3 bases: TGTGCCAGCAGTCTGTTCCAGGGGGCCTACGAGCAGTACTTC. Its translation: CASSLFQGAYEQYF.

V gene TRBV7-9 combines with J gene TRBJ1-2; D is perhaps TRBD1 (6 bases). This CDR3 is built from 16 residues. Trimming left V 5 bases short and J 2 bases short, with 18 bases between. Germline V lookup: CDR1 SEHNR, CDR2 FQNEAQ (reference sequence). Here the CDR3 reads CASSEGGGRQNYGYTF. CDR3 coding DNA: TGTGCCAGCAGCGAAGGGGGAGGACGTCAAAACTATGGCTACACCTTC.

V and J are TRBV6-6 and TRBJ1-3, with no clear D. V lost 4 bases to trimming and J lost 4 bases, with 14 bases between them. The CDR3 consists of 15 residues. The V gene's germline CDR1 is MNHNY and CDR2 SVGAGI (reference sequence). CDR3 nucleotide sequence: TGTGCCAGCAGTTGGACTGTTTCGGGGGGAAACACCATATATTTT. Protein product: CASSWTVSGGNTIYF.

The chain employs TRBV6-6 and TRBJ1-5; D not resolved. CDR1 and CDR2 from the germline V gene are MNHNY and SVGAGI (reference sequence). The V end lost 6 bases, the J end lost 3 bases, and 6 bases lay between the germline ends. CDR3 length equals 12 residues. As DNA, the CDR3 is TGTGCCAGCAGCACCGCCAATCAGCCCCAGCATTTT. Translated, it gives CASSTANQPQHF.